The present T cell receptor beta chain was sequenced within a study of control samples from healthy donors and cancer patients. Method: immunoSEQ multiplex PCR; TCRdb's copy keeps in-frame clones and lacks some. The sample consists of over 150,000 clones, around 94% of them appearing once. The sequence came from a man aged 55-75 years with colorectal cancer. The source material was PBMCs.

The CDR3 nucleotides are TGTGCCAGCAGCTTAAAGGCAGGGTGGTCTCTGAGTTCAACTAATGAAAAACTGTTTTTT. The encoded protein is CASSLKAGWSLSSTNEKLFF. The chain links TRBV7-8 to TRBJ1-4; weak D call: TRBD1 (5 bases). The CDR3 covers 20 residues. Germline lookup yields CDR1 SGHVS and CDR2 FQNEAQ. Trimming left V 2 bases short and J 0 bases short, with 22 bases between. Variable domain in full (rest from reference TRBV7-8 and TRBJ1-4): GAGVSQSPRYKVAKRGQDVALRCDPISGHVSLFWYQQALGQGPEFLTYFQNEAQLDKSGLPSDRFFAERPEGSVSTLKIQRTQQEDSAVYLCASSLKAGWSLSSTNEKLFFGSGTQLSVL.